The TCR beta chain described here comes from a study of T cell clonotyping in hematopoietic cell transplantation. Here immunoSEQ multiplex PCR was the method, and the copy in TCRdb shows in-frame clones only, minus some. The table shows fewer than 25,000 clones, with 79% occurring only once. Findings and limits, study-wide: Recipient TCR diversity dropped after transplant; expanded clonotypes rose from day 30 to 180. At the given depth, recipient repertoires were over 97% de novo clonotypes.

The CDR3 is 15 amino acids. The V segment lost 6 bases and the J segment 7 bases; nucleotides outside the gene matches: 6. CDR1 and CDR2 (germline): PRHDT, FYEKMQ (reference sequence). Of note for this clone: The antigen is undetermined.

The receptor's source is a man in his sixties in good health. Some clones in this sample may be carry-over from other donors' samples. The source material was peripheral blood mononuclear cells. The chain is built from TRBV13 and TRBJ2-1, with 13 positions matching TRBD2. As DNA, the CDR3 is TGTGCCAGCAGATTACTAGCGGGAGGGGGAAATGAGCAGTTCTTC. This translates into CASRLLAGGGNEQFF.